This T cell receptor (beta chain) is drawn from a study of blood T cells in healthy people across ages. Study-wide results and caveats: Donors of long life had a larger count of naive CD4+ cells and greater diversity than aged donors. Expanded clonotype changes were possibly confounded by unknown donor CMV status. Per-million-T-cell TCR beta diversity fell roughly linearly with age.

In this sample, this clonotype turned up a few times. The antigen remains unidentified. A much larger clone differs from this one at a single base, so this may be a read error. Combining a sample-barcoded 5' primer with a J-beta primer mix, a second PCR ran for roughly 7 to 11 cycles. Each TCR beta cDNA got a 12-nucleotide random molecular identifier. TCRdb re-derived calls from the 5' RACE reads in MiXCR, one entry per CDR3 protein. The data show hundreds of thousands of distinct CDR3 sequences, around 30% seen once. Germline CDR1 and CDR2: SNHLY and FYNNEI. CDR3 size: 14 residues. The chain combines TRBV2 with TRBJ2-3; D is possibly TRBD1 (6 bases). Sequencing was performed on blood. The receptor was isolated from a woman older than 75 in good health. Here the CDR3 DNA reads TGTGCCAGCAGTCCAACAGGGAACACAGGTACGCAGTATTTT. Encoded protein: CASSPTGNTGTQYF.